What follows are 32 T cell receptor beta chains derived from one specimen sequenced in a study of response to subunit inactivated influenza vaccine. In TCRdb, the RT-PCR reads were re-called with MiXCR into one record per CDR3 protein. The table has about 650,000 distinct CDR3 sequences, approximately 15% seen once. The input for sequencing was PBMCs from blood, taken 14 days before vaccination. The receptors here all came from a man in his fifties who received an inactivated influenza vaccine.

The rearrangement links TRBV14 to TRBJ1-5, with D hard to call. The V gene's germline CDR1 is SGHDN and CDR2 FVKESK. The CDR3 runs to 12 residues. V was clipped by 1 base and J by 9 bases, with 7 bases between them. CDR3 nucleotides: TGTGCCAGCAGCCAAGGGGTCGGGCCCCAGCATTTT. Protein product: CASSQGVGPQHF.

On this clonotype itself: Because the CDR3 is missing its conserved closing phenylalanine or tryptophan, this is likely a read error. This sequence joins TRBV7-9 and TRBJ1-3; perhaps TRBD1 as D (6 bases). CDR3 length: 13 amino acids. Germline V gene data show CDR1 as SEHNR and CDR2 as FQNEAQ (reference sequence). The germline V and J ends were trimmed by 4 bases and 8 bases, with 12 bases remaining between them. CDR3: CASSSQTGDTIYL. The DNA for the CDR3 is TGTGCCAGCAGCTCCCAGACAGGAGACACCATATATTTA.

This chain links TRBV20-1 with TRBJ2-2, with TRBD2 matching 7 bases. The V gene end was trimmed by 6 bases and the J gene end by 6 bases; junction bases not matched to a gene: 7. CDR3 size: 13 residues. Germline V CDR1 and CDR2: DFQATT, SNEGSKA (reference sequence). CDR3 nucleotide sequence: TGCAGTGCAATCGGACTAGATGCCGGGGAGCTGTTTTTT. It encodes CSAIGLDAGELFF.

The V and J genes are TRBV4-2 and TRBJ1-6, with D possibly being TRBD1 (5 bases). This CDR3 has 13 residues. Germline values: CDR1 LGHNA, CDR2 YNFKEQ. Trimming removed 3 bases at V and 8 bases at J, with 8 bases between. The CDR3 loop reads CASSQTVDSPLHF. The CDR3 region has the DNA TGTGCCAGCAGCCAGACAGTGGATTCACCCCTCCACTTT.

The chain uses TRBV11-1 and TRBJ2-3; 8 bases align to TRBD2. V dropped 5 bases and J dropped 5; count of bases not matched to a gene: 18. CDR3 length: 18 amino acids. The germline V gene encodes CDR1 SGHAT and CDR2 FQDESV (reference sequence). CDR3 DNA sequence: TGTGCCAGCAGCCCCTTCCGGGGAGCGGGGGACCAGGTAGATACGCAGTATTTT. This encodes CASSPFRGAGDQVDTQYF.

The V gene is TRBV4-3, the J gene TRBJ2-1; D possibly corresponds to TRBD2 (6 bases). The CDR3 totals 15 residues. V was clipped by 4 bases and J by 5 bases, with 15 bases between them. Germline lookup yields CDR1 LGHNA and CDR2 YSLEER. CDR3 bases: TGCGCCAGCAGCCGATGGGGGGATAGGGACAATGAGCAGTTCTTC. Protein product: CASSRWGDRDNEQFF.

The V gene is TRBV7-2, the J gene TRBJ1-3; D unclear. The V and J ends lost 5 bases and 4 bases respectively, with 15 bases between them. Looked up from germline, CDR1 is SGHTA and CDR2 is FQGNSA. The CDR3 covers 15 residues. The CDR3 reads CASSTWGAAGNTIYF. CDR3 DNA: TGTGCCAGCAGCACCTGGGGAGCAGCCGGAAACACCATATATTTT.

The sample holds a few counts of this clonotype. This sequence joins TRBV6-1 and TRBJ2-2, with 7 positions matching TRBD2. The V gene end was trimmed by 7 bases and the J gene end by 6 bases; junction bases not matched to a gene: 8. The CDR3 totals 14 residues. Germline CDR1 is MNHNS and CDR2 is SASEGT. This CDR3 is CASKDGGGAGELFF. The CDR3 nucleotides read TGTGCCAGCAAAGACGGTGGGGGGGCCGGGGAGCTGTTTTTT.

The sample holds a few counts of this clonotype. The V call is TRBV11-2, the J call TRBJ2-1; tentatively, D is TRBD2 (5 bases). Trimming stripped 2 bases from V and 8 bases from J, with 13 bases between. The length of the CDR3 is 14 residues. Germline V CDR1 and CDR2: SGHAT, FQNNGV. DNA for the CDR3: TGTGCCAGCAGCTTAACTGGCCTAGCCTATGAGCAGTTCTTC. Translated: CASSLTGLAYEQFF.

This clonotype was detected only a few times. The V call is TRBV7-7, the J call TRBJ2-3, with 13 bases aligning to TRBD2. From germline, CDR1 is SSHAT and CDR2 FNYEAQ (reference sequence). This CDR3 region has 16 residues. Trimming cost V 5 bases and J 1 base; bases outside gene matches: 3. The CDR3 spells CASSMGTSGGTDTQYF. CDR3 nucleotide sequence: TGTGCCAGCAGCATGGGGACTAGCGGGGGCACAGATACGCAGTATTTT.

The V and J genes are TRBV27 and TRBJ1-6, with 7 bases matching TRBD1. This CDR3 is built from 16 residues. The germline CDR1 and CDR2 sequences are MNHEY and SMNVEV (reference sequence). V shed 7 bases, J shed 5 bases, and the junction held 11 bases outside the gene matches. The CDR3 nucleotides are TGTGCCAGCAAGGAACAGGGGAATTTGAATAATTCACCCCTCCACTTT. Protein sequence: CASKEQGNLNNSPLHF.

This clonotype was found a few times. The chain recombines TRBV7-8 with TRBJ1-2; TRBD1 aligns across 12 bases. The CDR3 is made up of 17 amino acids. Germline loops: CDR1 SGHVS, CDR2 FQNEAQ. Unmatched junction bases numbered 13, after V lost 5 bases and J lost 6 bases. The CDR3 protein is CASSPSRDRGLADGYTF. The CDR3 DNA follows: TGTGCCAGCAGCCCGAGCCGGGACAGGGGGCTGGCTGATGGCTACACCTTC.

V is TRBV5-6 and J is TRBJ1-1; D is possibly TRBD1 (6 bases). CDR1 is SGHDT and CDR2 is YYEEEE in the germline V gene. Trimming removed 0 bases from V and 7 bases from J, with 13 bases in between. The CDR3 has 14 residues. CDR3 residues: CASSLVTGLGEAFF. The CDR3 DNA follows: TGTGCCAGCAGCTTGGTTACAGGGTTGGGTGAAGCTTTCTTT.

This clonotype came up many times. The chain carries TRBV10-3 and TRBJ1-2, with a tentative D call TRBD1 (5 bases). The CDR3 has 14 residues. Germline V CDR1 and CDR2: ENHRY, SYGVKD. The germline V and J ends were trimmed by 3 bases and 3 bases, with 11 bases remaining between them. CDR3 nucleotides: TGTGCCATCAGTGAACTGGGGGATTACTATGGCTACACCTTC. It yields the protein CAISELGDYYGYTF.

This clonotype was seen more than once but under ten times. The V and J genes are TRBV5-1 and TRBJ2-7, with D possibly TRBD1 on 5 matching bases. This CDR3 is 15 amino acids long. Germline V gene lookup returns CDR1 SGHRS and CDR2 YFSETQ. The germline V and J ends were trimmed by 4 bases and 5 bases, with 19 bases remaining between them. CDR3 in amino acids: CASSTGQGVRHEQYF. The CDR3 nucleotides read TGCGCCAGCAGCACCGGCCAGGGTGTTAGGCACGAGCAGTACTTC. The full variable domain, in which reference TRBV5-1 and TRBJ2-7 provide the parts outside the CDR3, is KAGVTQTPRYLIKTRGQQVTLSCSPISGHRSVSWYQQTPGQGLQFLFEYFSETQRNKGNFPGRFSGRQFSNSRSEMNVSTLELGDSALYLCASSTGQGVRHEQYFGPGTRLTVT.

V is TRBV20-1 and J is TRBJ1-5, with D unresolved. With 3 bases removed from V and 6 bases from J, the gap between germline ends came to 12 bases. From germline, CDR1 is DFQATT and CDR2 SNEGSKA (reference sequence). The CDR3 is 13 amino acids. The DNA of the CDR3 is TGCAGTGCTAGTAGCGGGGTAGGTCAGCCCCAGCATTTT. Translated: CSASSGVGQPQHF.

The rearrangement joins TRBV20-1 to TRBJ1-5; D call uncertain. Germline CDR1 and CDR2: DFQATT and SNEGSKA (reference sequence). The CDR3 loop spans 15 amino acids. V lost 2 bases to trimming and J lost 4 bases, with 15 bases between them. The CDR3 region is CSARSVGSGNQPQHF. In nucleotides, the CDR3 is TGCAGTGCTAGATCGGTTGGCAGCGGTAATCAGCCCCAGCATTTT.

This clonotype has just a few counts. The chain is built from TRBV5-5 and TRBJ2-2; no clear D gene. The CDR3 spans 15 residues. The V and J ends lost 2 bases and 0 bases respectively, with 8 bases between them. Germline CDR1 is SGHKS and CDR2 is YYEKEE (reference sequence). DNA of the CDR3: TGTGCCAGCAGCTTAGGCTGGGCGAACACCGGGGAGCTGTTTTTT. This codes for CASSLGWANTGELFF.

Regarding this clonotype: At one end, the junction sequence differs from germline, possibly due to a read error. The CDR3 protein is CASSQENRGKPLHF. The DNA of the CDR3 is TGTGCCAGCAGCCAAGAGAATAGGGGAAAGCCCCTGCATTTT. V usage is TRBV3-1 and J usage is TRBJ1-5, with D possibly matching TRBD1 (5 bases). This CDR3 spans 14 amino acids. Germline assignment: CDR1 LGHDT and CDR2 YNNKEL (reference sequence).

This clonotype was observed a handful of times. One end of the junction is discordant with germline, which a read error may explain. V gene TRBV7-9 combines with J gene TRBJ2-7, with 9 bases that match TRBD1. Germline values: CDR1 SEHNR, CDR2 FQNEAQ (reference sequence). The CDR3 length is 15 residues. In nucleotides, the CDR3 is TGTGCCAGCAGCGTAAACAGGGGGCTGTCCTTCGAGCAGTACTTC. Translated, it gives CASSVNRGLSFEQYF. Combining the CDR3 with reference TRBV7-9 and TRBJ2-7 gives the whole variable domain DTGVSQNPRHKITKRGQNVTFRCDPISEHNRLYWYRQTLGQGPEFLTYFQNEAQLEKSRLLSDRFSAERPKGSFSTLEIQRTEQGDSAMYLCASSVNRGLSFEQYFGPGTRLTVT.

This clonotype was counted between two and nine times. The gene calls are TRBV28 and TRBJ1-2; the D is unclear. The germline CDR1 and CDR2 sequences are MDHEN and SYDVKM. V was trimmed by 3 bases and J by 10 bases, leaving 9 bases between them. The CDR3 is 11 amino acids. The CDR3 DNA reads TGTGCCAGCAGTTTGGCCAGACACTACACCTTC. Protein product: CASSLARHYTF.

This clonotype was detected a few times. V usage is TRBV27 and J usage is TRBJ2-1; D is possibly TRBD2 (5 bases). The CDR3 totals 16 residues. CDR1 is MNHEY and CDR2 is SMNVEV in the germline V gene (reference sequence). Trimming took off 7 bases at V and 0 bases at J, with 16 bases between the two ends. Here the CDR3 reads CASKAPFGISYNEQFF. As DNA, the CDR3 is TGTGCCAGCAAGGCCCCCTTCGGGATCTCCTACAATGAGCAGTTCTTC.

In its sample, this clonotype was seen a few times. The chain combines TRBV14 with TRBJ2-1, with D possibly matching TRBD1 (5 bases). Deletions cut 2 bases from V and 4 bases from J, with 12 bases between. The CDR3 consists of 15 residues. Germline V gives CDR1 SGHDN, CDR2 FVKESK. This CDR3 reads CASSQFRTPYNEQFF. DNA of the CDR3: TGTGCCAGCAGCCAATTCAGGACACCATACAATGAGCAGTTCTTC.

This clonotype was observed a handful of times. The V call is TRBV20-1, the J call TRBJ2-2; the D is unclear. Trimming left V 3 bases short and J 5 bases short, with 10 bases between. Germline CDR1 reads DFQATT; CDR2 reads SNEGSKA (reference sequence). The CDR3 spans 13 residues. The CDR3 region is CSASRGFTGELFF. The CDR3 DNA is TGCAGTGCTAGTAGAGGTTTTACCGGGGAGCTGTTTTTT.

The CDR3 loop is CATSSSSGQGSPYEQYF. DNA for the CDR3: TGTGCCACCAGCAGTTCTTCCGGACAGGGGTCCCCCTACGAGCAGTACTTC. The chain combines TRBV15 with TRBJ2-7; TRBD1 agrees at 9 bases. The J segment lost 2 bases and the V segment lost 3 bases, leaving 11 bases of the junction unmatched. The CDR3 contains 17 residues. In germline, CDR1 is LNHNV, CDR2 YYDKDF (reference sequence). Full variable domain (rest looked up from reference TRBV15 and TRBJ2-7): DAMVIQNPRYQVTQFGKPVTLSCSQTLNHNVMYWYQQKSSQAPKLLFHYYDKDFNNEADTPDNFQSRRPNTSFCFLDIRSPGLGDTAMYLCATSSSSGQGSPYEQYFGPGTRLTVT.

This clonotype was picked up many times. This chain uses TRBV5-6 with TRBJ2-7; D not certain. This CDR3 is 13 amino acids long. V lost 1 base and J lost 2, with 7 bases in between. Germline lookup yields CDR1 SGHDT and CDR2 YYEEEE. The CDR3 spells CASSLMGTYEQYF. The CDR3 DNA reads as TGTGCCAGCAGCTTGATGGGGACCTACGAGCAGTACTTC.

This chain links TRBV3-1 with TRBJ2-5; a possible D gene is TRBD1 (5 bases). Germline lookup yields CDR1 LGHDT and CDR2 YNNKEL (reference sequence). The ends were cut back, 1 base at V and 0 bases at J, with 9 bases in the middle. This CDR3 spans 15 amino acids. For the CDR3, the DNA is TGTGCCAGCAGCCAAGTTTTCAGGGACCAAGAGACCCAGTACTTC. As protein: CASSQVFRDQETQYF.

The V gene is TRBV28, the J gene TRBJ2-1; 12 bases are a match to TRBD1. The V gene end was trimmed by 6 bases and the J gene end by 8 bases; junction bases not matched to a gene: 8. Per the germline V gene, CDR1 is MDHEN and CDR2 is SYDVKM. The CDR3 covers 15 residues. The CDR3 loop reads CASSRGQGASDEQFF. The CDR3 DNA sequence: TGTGCCAGCAGCCGGGGACAGGGGGCAAGCGATGAGCAGTTCTTC.

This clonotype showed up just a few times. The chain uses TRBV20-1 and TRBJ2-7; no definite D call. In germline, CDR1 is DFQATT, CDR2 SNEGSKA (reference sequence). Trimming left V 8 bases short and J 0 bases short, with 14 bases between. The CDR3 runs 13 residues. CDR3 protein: CSSPGRSSYEQYF. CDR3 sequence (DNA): TGCAGTAGCCCGGGCCGAAGCTCCTACGAGCAGTACTTC.

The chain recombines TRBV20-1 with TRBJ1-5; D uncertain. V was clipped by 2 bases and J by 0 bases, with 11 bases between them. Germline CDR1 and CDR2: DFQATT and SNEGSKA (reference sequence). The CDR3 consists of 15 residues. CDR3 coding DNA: TGCAGTGCTAGAATCCAGGATAATAGCAATCAGCCCCAGCATTTT. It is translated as CSARIQDNSNQPQHF.

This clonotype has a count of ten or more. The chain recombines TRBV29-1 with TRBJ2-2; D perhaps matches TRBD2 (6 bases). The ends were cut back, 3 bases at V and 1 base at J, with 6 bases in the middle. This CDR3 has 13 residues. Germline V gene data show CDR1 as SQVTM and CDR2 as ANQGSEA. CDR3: CSVDGGNTGELFF. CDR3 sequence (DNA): TGCAGCGTTGACGGGGGGAACACCGGGGAGCTGTTTTTT.

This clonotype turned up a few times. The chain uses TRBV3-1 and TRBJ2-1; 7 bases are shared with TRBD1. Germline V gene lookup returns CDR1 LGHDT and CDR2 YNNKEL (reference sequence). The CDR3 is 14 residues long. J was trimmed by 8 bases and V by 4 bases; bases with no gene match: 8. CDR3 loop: CASSLQTGLDEQFF. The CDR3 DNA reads TGTGCCAGCAGCCTTCAGACAGGGTTAGATGAGCAGTTCTTC.